This T cell receptor (beta chain) was sequenced during a study of OX40 agonist ivuxolimab in advanced cancers. Overall study context: Patients were treated with ivuxolimab, an agonistic anti-OX40 (CD134) antibody.

CDR3 length: 15 amino acids. Germline V lookup: CDR1 SGHTS, CDR2 YDEGEE. V was pared by 4 bases and J by 4 bases, with 4 bases of the junction left unmatched. Using immunoSEQ multiplex PCR, the repertoire was profiled, and TCRdb retains in-frame clones only, with some absent. Of tens of thousands of clones listed, nearly 90% are singletons. The specimen comprised CD4+ or CD8+ T cells sorted from blood, sampled in a trial of the OX40 agonist ivuxolimab. The TCR comes from an adult with an advanced solid tumor such as melanoma, head and neck, liver or kidney cancer. The chain carries TRBV5-8 and TRBJ2-2; 10 bases are a match to TRBD1. CDR3 nucleotides: TGTGCCAGCAGCCCCGGGACAGGGGCCACCGGGGAGCTGTTTTTT. It translates to CASSPGTGATGELFF.